This TCR beta chain is from a study of control samples from healthy donors and cancer patients. Germline V gene lookup returns CDR1 SNHLY and CDR2 FYNNEI. V lost 6 bases and J lost 0; bases outside the gene matches: 6. CDR3 length equals 16 residues. This clone turned up a few times. Produced via immunoSEQ multiplex PCR; TCRdb's table is partial and in-frame only. The profile covers approximately 94,000 clones, with around 84% appearing a single time and around 35% taken by the ten largest. The receptor was derived from a man aged 70 or older with lung cancer. The rearrangement joins TRBV2 to TRBJ1-3; TRBD1 agrees at 9 bases. Sample: PBMCs. The CDR3 coding sequence is TGTGCCAGCAGACAGGGGGCCTTTCTCTCTGGAAACACCATATATTTT. Translating gives CASRQGAFLSGNTIYF.